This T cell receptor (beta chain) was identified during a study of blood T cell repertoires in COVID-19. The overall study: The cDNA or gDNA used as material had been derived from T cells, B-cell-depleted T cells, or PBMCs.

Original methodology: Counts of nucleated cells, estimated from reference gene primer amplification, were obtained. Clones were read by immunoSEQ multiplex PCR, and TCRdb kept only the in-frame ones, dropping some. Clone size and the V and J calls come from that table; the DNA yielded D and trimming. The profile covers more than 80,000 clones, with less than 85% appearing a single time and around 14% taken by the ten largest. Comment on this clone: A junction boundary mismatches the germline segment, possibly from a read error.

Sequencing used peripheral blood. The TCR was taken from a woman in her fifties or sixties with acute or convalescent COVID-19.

CDR3 sequence reads: CASSLGGTFQETQYF. The CDR3 DNA sequence: TGTGCTAGCAGCTTAGGAGGGACTTTCCAAGAGACCCAGTACTTC. The gene calls are TRBV7-7 and TRBJ2-5; a weak D match, TRBD2 (6 bases). The germline V gene has CDR1 SSHAT and CDR2 FNYEAQ (reference sequence). The CDR3 length is 15 residues.